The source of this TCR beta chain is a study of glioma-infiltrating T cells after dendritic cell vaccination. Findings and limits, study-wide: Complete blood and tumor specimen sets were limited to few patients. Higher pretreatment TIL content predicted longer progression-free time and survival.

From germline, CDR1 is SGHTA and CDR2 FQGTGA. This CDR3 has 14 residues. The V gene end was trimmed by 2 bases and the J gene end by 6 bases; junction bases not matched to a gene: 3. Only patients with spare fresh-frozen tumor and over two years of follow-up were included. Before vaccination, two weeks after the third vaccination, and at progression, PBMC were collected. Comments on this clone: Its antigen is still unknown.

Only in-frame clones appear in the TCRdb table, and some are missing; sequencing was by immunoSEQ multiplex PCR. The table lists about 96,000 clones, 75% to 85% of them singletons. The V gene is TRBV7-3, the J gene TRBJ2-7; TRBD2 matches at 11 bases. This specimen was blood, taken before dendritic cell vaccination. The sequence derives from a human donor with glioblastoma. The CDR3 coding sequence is TGTGCCAGCAGCTTACTAGCGGGAGGAGGCGAGCAGTACTTC. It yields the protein CASSLLAGGGEQYF.